This TCR beta chain was profiled in a study of T cell repertoires in ileal Crohn's disease. Findings and limits, study-wide: Endoscopy was done a median approximately seven months after surgery.

Profiling relied on immunoSEQ multiplex PCR, and the TCRdb table lists in-frame clones only, not all of them. Of roughly 7,400 clones detected, around 70% appear once; the ten largest clones hold 6% to 8.5%. This clone showed up just a few times. The antigen is unknown. Time point here: neoterminal ileum biopsy at postoperative endoscopy, about 6 months after surgery. The TCR comes from an adult with Crohn's disease. The sequencing sample was made of ileal tissue.

As DNA, the CDR3 is TGTGCCACCAGCAGAGAATTGAGCCCCGATACGCAGTATTTT. Translation gives CATSRELSPDTQYF. The genes are TRBV15 and TRBJ2-3; D gene uncertain. Germline V gene lookup returns CDR1 LNHNV and CDR2 YYDKDF (reference sequence). The CDR3 has 14 amino acids. V dropped 0 bases and J dropped 6 bases, with 10 bases sitting between them.